This TCR beta chain was sequenced in a study of shared clonotypes between healthy human individuals. Concerning this clone itself: Its specificity is unknown.

Whole-study results and caveats: Sampling covered blood only; tissue repertoires likely differ. In having few donors, the study represented limited genetic and exposure-history diversity.

In the naive CD8 group, cells lacked CD45RO and were positively selected for CCR7, so terminally differentiated effector memory CD45RA+ cells were left out. Method: immunoSEQ multiplex PCR; TCRdb's copy keeps in-frame clones and lacks some. The table has roughly 2.1 million clones, 90% to 95% seen once. This CDR3 contains 15 residues. V gave up 1 base and J gave up 0 bases, with 10 bases separating them. Germline V lookup: CDR1 SGHDT, CDR2 YYEEEE. The V and J genes are TRBV5-6 and TRBJ1-1, with D possibly matching TRBD1 (5 bases). This TCR was recovered from a man younger than 35 in good health. Some clones in this sample may be carry-over from other donors' samples. Material for sequencing was naive CD8+ T cells from PBMCs. CDR3 sequence reads: CASSLSQGLNTEAFF. The CDR3 region has the DNA TGTGCCAGCAGCTTGAGCCAGGGACTGAACACTGAAGCTTTCTTT. Looking up the rest from reference TRBV5-6 and TRBJ1-1 gives the full variable domain: DAGVTQSPTHLIKTRGQQVTLRCSPKSGHDTVSWYQQALGQGPQFIFQYYEEEERQRGNFPDRFSGHQFPNYSSELNVNALLLGDSALYLCASSLSQGLNTEAFFGQGTRLTVV.